This is a list of T cell receptor beta chains from one sample in a study of Ad26.COV2.S vaccination and SARS-CoV-2 variants. Assay: immunoSEQ multiplex PCR; the TCRdb copy retains only in-frame clones and omits some. Altogether over 450,000 clones are present, roughly nine tenths being singletons, with the ten largest covering around 1.6%. The specimen comprised peripheral blood, sampled in a trial of Ad26.COV2.S vaccine versus placebo. Source of these receptors: a person between 18 and 65 years old who received the Ad26.COV2.S COVID-19 vaccine or a placebo. The CDR3 runs from the conserved cysteine through the conserved F or W. Each record gives: V gene, D gene, CDR3 length, clone size, J gene, CDR3 DNA, CDR3 protein. The D gene is left open where the match is weak. The size field is filled for only some rows; it gives once, few, many or a size class.

>TRBV4-3|NA|17|NA|TRBJ1-2
TGCGCCAGCAGCCAAGAGGCCCACGGACAGTACTACTATGGCTACACCTTC
CASSQEAHGQYYYGYTF
>TRBV18|TRBD2|17|NA|TRBJ2-4
TGTGCCAGCTCACGACCTCCGGGACTAGCGGAGAGAAACATTCAGTACTTC
CASSRPPGLAERNIQYF
>TRBV6-4|TRBD2|17|NA|TRBJ2-7
TGTGCCAGCAGTGACCCCGGGACTAGCGGGTCGAGCGACGAGCAGTACTTC
CASSDPGTSGSSDEQYF
>TRBV6-5|NA|16|NA|TRBJ2-7
TGTGCCAGCAGTTACCCCCTTGGACGGGATCCGACGGAGCAGTACTTC
CASSYPLGRDPTEQYF
>TRBV2|NA|10|NA|TRBJ2-7
TGTGCCACAGCTTCCTACGAGCAGTACTTC
CATASYEQYF
>TRBV6-5|TRBD1|15|NA|TRBJ1-2
TGTGCCAGCAGTTACAGTATGCAGGGGGCCTATGGCTACACCTTC
CASSYSMQGAYGYTF
>TRBV11-1|NA|12|NA|TRBJ2-1
TGTGCCAGCAGCCCCCGGGACAATGAGCAGTTCTTC
CASSPRDNEQFF
>TRBV11-1|NA|15|NA|TRBJ2-7
TGTGCCAGCAGCTTATCTAGGTCGGCCTCCTACGAGCAGTACTTC
CASSLSRSASYEQYF
>TRBV5-1|TRBD1|17|many|TRBJ1-2
TGCGCCAGCAGCTTGGAGCTATCAGGACAGGGCATGGGCGGCTACACCTTC
CASSLELSGQGMGGYTF
>TRBV28|TRBD1|16|NA|TRBJ1-2
TGTGCCAGCACTTTAGACAGGGTCAGCACTAACTATGGCTACACCTTC
CASTLDRVSTNYGYTF
>TRBV7-2|NA|17|NA|TRBJ2-3
TGTGCCAGCAGCATGCCCGGGACACCAATTCGGGGAGATACGCAGTATTTT
CASSMPGTPIRGDTQYF
>TRBV9|NA|15|NA|TRBJ1-5
TGTGCCAGCAGCGAACAGGGCTATAGCAATCAGCCCCAGCATTTT
CASSEQGYSNQPQHF
>TRBV27|TRBD1|15|few|TRBJ1-1
TGTGCCAGCAGTAAGTGGGACAGTATGAACACTGAAGCTTTCTTT
CASSKWDSMNTEAFF
>TRBV4-1|TRBD2|16|once|TRBJ2-3
TGCGCCAGCAGCTATGGCTCTAGCGGGGGGCCAGATACGCAGTATTTT
CASSYGSSGGPDTQYF
>TRBV5-1|NA|12|NA|TRBJ2-5
TGCGCCAGACCCCCGGGTGGAGAGACCCAGTACTTC
CARPPGGETQYF
>TRBV20-1|NA|15|NA|TRBJ2-7
TGCAGTGCTAGTATTCTAGCCCTATCCTCCTACGAGCAGTACTTC
CSASILALSSYEQYF
>TRBV9|TRBD1|16|NA|TRBJ2-2
TGTGCCAGCAGCGTATTCGGACAGGGATCGACCGGGGAGCTGTTTTTT
CASSVFGQGSTGELFF
>TRBV11-2|TRBD1|15|once|TRBJ1-1
TGTGCCAGCAGCTTAGCGTACAGGGGGACCACTGAAGCTTTCTTT
CASSLAYRGTTEAFF
>TRBV6-1|NA|14|NA|TRBJ2-3
TGTGCCAGCAGTGAACTGGGGATAGCAGATACGCAGTATTTT
CASSELGIADTQYF
>TRBV27|NA|12|few|TRBJ2-2
TGTGCCAGCAGAACCGACACCGGGGAGCTGTTTTTT
CASRTDTGELFF
>TRBV29-1|NA|13|NA|TRBJ2-3
TGCAGCGTGGCTATGAAGGCAGGGGATACGCAGTATTTT
CSVAMKAGDTQYF
>TRBV5-4|TRBD1|15|NA|TRBJ2-7
TGTGCCAGCAGCTTGGGGACAGGGATTCAATACGAGCAGTACTTC
CASSLGTGIQYEQYF
>TRBV27|TRBD1|15|NA|TRBJ1-6
TGTGCCAGCAGTTGGGCGGGGACAGCAAATTCACCCCTCCACTTT
CASSWAGTANSPLHF
>TRBV10-3|NA|14|NA|TRBJ2-1
TGTGCCATCCGGGGGTCCCCCTCCTACAATGAGCAGTTCTTC
CAIRGSPSYNEQFF
>TRBV5-1|NA|15|NA|TRBJ2-3
TGCGCCAGCCGGATGGGGGGAGTAATGTGGGGCGCGCAGTATTTT
CASRMGGVMWGAQYF
>TRBV30|TRBD1|15|NA|TRBJ1-2
TGTGCCTGGAGTGCCGCTCAGGGGGAAGGGTATGGCTACACCTTC
CAWSAAQGEGYGYTF